This TCR beta chain was observed in a study of identical twins. Between the trimmed V and J ends, which lost 2 bases and 6 bases, there was a span of 16 bases. Germline V gives CDR1 DFQATT, CDR2 SNEGSKA (reference sequence). This CDR3 is 14 amino acids long. This clonotype was counted a few times. Template switching added a universal primer site, and cDNA bore unique molecular identifiers. TCRdb independently ran MiXCR on the 5' RACE reads; one entry per CDR3 protein. The top ten hold around 4% of the sample, which has under 300,000 distinct CDR3 sequences, about 13% seen once. This same sample was also part of a study on yellow fever vaccine responses in identical twins.

The genes are TRBV20-1 and TRBJ1-1; D is ambiguous. This TCR was sampled from a woman under 30 in good health. The specimen was memory (CD45RO+) T cells sorted from blood. The CDR3 reads CSARSRYTDAEAFF. The CDR3, as DNA: TGCAGTGCTAGATCTCGGTACACCGACGCTGAAGCTTTCTTT.